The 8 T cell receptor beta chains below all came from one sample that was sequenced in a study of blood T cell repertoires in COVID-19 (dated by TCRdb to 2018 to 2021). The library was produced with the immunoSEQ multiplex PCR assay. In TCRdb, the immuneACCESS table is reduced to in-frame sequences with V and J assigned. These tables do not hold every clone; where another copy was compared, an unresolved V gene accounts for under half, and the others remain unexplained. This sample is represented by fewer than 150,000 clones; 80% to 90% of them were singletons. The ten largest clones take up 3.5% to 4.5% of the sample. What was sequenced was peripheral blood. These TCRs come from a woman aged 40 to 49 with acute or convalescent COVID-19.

The CDR3 region has the DNA TGTGCCAGCAGTGACAGGGGGAACACTGAAGCTTTCTTT. This codes for CASSDRGNTEAFF. V is TRBV6-4 and J is TRBJ1-1; D might be TRBD1 (5 bases). Germline CDR1 MRHNA, CDR2 SNTAGT. The CDR3 covers 13 residues. V was cut by 2 bases and J by 1 base, with 5 bases left in between.

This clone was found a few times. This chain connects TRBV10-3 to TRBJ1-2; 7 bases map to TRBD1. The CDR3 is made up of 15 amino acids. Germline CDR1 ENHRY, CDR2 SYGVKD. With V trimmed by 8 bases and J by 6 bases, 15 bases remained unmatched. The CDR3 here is CAILGDSSPRDGYTF. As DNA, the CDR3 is TGTGCCATCCTTGGGGACAGCTCTCCAAGGGATGGCTACACCTTC.

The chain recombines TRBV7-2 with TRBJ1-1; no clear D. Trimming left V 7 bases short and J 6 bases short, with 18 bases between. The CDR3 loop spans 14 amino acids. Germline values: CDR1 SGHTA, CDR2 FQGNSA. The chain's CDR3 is CASTLARGSPEAFF. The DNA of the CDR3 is TGTGCCAGCACCCTCGCTCGGGGATCTCCTGAAGCTTTCTTT.

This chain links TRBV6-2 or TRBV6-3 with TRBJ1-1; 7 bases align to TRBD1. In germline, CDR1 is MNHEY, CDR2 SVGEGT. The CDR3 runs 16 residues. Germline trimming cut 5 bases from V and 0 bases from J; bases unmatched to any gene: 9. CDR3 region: CASSPPGQSLNTEAFF. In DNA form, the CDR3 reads TGTGCCAGCAGTCCGCCGGGACAGAGTTTGAACACTGAAGCTTTCTTT.

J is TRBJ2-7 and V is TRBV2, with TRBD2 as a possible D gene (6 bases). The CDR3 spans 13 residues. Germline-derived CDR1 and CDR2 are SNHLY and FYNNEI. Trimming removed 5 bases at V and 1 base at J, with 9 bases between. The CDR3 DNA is TGTGCCAGCAGTCTGGGACTTTCCTACGAGCAGTACTTC. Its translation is CASSLGLSYEQYF.

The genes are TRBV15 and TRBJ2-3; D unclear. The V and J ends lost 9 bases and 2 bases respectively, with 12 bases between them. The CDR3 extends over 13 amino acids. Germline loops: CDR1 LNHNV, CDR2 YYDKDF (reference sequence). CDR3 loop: CATQWAHTDTQYF. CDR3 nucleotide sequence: TGTGCCACGCAGTGGGCCCACACAGATACGCAGTATTTT. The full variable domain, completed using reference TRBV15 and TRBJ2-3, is DAMVIQNPRYQVTQFGKPVTLSCSQTLNHNVMYWYQQKSSQAPKLLFHYYDKDFNNEADTPDNFQSRRPNTSFCFLDIRSPGLGDTAMYLCATQWAHTDTQYFGPGTRLTVL.

The CDR3 spells CASSLAGAGKHQETQYF. CDR3 sequence (DNA): TGTGCCAGCAGCTTGGCAGGGGCGGGTAAGCACCAAGAGACCCAGTACTTC. The chain recombines TRBV5-4 with TRBJ2-5, with D tentatively TRBD1 (6 bases). Germline V CDR1 and CDR2: SGHNT, YYREEE (reference sequence). The CDR3 extends over 17 amino acids. V was cut by 0 bases and J by 0 bases, with 15 bases left in between. Together with reference TRBV5-4 and TRBJ2-5, the CDR3 gives the full variable domain: ETGVTQSPTHLIKTRGQQVTLRCSSQSGHNTVSWYQQALGQGPQFIFQYYREEENGRGNFPPRFSGLQFPNYSSELNVNALELDDSALYLCASSLAGAGKHQETQYFGPGTRLLVL.

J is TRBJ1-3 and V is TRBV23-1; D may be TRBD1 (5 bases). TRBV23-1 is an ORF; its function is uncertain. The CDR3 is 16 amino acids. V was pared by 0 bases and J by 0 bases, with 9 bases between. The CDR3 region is CASSQSTVSSGNTIYF. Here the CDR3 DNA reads TGCGCCAGCAGTCAATCGACAGTAAGCTCTGGAAACACCATATATTTT.